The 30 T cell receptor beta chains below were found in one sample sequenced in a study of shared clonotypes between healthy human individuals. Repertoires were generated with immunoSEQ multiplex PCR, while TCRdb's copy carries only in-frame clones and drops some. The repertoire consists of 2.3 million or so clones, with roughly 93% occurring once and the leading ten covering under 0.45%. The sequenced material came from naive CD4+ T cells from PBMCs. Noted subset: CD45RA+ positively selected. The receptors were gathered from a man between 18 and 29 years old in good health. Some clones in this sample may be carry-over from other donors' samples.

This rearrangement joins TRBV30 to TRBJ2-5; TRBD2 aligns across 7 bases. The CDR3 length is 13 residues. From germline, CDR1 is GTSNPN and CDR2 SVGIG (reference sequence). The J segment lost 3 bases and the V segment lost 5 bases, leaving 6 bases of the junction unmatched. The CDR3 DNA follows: TGTGCCTGGGGGGGGGAGGAAAAAGAGACCCAGTACTTC. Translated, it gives CAWGGEEKETQYF.

The CDR3 coding sequence is TGTGCCAGCAGCTTAGTTGCGGGACTCTACGAGCAGTACTTC. Translating gives CASSLVAGLYEQYF. This chain connects TRBV7-2 to TRBJ2-7, with D possibly being TRBD2 (6 bases). The V end lost 1 base, the J end lost 3 bases, and 10 bases lay between the germline ends. Germline loops: CDR1 SGHTA, CDR2 FQGNSA. CDR3 size: 14 residues.

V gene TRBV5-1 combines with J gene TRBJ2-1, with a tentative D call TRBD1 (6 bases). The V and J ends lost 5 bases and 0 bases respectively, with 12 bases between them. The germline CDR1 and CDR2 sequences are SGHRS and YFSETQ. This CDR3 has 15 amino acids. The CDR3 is CASRYIGGSYNEQFF. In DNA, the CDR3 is TGCGCCAGCAGATACATAGGGGGCTCCTACAATGAGCAGTTCTTC.

In DNA, the CDR3 is TGTGCCTGGAGTGCTCCGTGGCCGAGCAATCAGCCCCAGCATTTT. Protein product: CAWSAPWPSNQPQHF. The chain joins TRBV30 to TRBJ1-5; D gene unclear. Germline V lookup: CDR1 GTSNPN, CDR2 SVGIG (reference sequence). Trimming shortened V by 1 base and J by 1 base, and 11 bases separated the two germline ends. CDR3 length: 15 amino acids. Complete variable domain (other parts from reference TRBV30 and TRBJ1-5): SQTIHQWPATLVQPVGSPLSLECTVEGTSNPNLYWYRQAAGRGLQLLFYSVGIGQISSEVPQNLSASRPQDRQFILSSKKLLLSDSGFYLCAWSAPWPSNQPQHFGDGTRLSIL.

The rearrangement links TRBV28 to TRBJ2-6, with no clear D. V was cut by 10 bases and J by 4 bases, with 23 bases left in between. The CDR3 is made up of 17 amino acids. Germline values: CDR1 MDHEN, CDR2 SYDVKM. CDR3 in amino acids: CANSSTAGFTGANVLTF. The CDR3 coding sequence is TGTGCCAATTCTTCGACGGCCGGATTTACCGGGGCCAACGTCCTGACTTTC.

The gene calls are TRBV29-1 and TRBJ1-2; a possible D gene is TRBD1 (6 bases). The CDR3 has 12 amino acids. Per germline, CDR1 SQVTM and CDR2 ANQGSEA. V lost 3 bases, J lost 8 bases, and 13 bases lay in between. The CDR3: CSVEVGAGGYTF. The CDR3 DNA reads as TGCAGCGTTGAGGTGGGGGCCGGGGGCTACACCTTC.

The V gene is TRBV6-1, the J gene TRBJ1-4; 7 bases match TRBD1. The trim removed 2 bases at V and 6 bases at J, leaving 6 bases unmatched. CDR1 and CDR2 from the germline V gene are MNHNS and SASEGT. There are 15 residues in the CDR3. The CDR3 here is CASSEFRQGHEKLFF. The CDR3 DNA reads TGTGCCAGCAGTGAATTCAGACAGGGTCATGAAAAACTGTTTTTT.

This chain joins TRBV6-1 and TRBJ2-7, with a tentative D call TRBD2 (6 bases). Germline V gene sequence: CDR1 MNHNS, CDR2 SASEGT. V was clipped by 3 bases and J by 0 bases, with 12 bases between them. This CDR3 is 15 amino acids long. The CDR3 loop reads CASSDPGLHSYEQYF. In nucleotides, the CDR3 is TGTGCCAGCAGTGACCCGGGACTCCACTCCTACGAGCAGTACTTC.

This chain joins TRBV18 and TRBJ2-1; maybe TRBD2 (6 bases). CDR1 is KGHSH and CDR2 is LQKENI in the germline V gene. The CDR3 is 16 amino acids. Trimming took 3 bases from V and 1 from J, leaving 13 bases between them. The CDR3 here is CASSPFSGPSYNEQFF. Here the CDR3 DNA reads TGTGCCAGCTCACCCTTCAGCGGGCCGTCCTACAATGAGCAGTTCTTC.

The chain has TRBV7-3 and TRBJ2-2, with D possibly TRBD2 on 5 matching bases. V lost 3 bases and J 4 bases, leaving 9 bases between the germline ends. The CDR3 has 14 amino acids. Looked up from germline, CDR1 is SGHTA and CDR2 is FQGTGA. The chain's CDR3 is CASSFAGGTGELFF. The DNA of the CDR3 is TGTGCCAGCAGCTTCGCCGGAGGCACCGGGGAGCTGTTTTTT. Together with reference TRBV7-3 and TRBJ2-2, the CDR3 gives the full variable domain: GAGVSQTPSNKVTEKGKYVELRCDPISGHTALYWYRQSLGQGPEFLIYFQGTGAADDSGLPNDRFFAVRPEGSVSTLKIQRTERGDSAVYLCASSFAGGTGELFFGEGSRLTVL.

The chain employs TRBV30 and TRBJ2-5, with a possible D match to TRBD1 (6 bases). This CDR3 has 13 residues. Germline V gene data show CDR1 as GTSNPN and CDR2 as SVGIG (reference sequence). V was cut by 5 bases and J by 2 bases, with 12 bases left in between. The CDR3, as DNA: TGTGCCTGGGGAAGGGGACAACAAGAGACCCAGTACTTC. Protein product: CAWGRGQQETQYF.

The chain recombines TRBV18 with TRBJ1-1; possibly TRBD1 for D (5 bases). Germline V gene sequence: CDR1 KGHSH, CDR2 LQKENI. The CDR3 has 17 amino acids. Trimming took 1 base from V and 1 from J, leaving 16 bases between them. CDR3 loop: CASSPQRSPGKNTEAFF. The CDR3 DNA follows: TGTGCCAGCTCACCACAACGCTCCCCAGGGAAGAACACTGAAGCTTTCTTT.

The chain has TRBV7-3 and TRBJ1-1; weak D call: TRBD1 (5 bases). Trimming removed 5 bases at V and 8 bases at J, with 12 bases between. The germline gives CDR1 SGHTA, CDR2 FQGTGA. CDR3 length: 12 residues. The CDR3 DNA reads TGTGCCAGCAGCCCTCGACGGGGGGAAGCTTTCTTT. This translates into CASSPRRGEAFF.

This CDR3 reads CASSRRREGPRSGELFF. The CDR3 DNA sequence: TGTGCCAGCAGCCGGCGGCGGGAGGGCCCTCGTAGCGGGGAGCTGTTTTTT. The chain combines TRBV6-4 with TRBJ2-2, with 9 bases identical to TRBD2. The V gene end was trimmed by 6 bases and the J gene end by 7 bases; junction bases not matched to a gene: 15. This CDR3 has 17 amino acids. Looked up from germline, CDR1 is MRHNA and CDR2 is SNTAGT.

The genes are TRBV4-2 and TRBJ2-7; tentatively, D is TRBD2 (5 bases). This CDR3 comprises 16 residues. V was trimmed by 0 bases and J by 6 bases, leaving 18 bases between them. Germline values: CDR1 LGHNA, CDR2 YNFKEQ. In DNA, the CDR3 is TGTGCCAGCAGCCAAGATCCTCAGCGGACGCTAGTCGAGCAGTACTTC. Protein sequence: CASSQDPQRTLVEQYF.

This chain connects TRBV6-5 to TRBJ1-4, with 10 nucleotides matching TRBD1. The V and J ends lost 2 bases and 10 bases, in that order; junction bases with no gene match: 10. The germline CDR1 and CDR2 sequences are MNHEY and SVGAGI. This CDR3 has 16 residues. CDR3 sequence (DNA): TGTGCCAGCAGTTACGGAGAGACAGGGGGCTCGGGAAAACTGTTTTTT. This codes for CASSYGETGGSGKLFF.

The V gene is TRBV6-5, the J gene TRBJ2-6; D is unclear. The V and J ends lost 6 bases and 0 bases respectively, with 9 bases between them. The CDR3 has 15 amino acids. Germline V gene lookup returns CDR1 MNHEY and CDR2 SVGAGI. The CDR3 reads CASSIQSSGANVLTF. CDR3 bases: TGTGCCAGCAGCATTCAGAGCTCTGGGGCCAACGTCCTGACTTTC.

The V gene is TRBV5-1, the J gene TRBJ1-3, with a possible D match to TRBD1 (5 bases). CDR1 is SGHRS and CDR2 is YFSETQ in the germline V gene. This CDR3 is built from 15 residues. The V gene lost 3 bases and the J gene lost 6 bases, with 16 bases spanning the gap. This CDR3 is CASSSLGEGPNTIYF. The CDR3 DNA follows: TGCGCCAGCAGCTCCTTGGGAGAGGGGCCAAACACCATATATTTT.

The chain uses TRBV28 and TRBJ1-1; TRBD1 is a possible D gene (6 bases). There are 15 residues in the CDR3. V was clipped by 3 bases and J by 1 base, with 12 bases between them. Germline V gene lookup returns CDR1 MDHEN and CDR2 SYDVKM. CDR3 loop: CASSFPGQTNTEAFF. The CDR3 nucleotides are TGTGCCAGCAGTTTCCCCGGACAGACGAACACTGAAGCTTTCTTT. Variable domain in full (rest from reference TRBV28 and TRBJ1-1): DVKVTQSSRYLVKRTGEKVFLECVQDMDHENMFWYRQDPGLGLRLIYFSYDVKMKEKGDIPEGYSVSREKKERFSLILESASTNQTSMYLCASSFPGQTNTEAFFGQGTRLTVV.

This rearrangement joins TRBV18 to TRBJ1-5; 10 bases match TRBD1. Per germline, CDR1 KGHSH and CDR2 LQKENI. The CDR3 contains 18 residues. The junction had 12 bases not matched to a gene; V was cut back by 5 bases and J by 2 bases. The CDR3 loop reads CASSTWGTGARGNQPQHF. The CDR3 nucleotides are TGTGCCAGCTCAACCTGGGGGACAGGGGCAAGAGGCAATCAGCCCCAGCATTTT.

The CDR3 bases are TGTGCCAGCAGCGTAGTTAATGGAGCTGGAGGCTACACCTTC. Translation gives CASSVVNGAGGYTF. The V gene is TRBV9, the J gene TRBJ1-2, with D uncertain. The CDR3 runs 14 residues. The germline V and J ends were trimmed by 0 bases and 8 bases, with 14 bases remaining between them. The germline gives CDR1 SGDLS, CDR2 YYNGEE.

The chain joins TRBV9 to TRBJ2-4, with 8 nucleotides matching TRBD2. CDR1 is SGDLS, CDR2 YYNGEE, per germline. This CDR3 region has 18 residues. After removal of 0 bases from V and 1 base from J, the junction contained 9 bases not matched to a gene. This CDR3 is CASSVGTSLYNAKNIQYF. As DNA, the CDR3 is TGTGCCAGCAGCGTAGGGACTAGCTTGTATAATGCCAAAAACATTCAGTACTTC.

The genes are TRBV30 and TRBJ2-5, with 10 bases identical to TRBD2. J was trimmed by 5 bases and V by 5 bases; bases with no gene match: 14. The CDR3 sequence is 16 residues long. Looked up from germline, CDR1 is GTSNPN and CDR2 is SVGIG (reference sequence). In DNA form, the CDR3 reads TGTGCCTGGGATCTAGCGGGAGTAGGCTCTTGGGAGACCCAGTACTTC. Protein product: CAWDLAGVGSWETQYF.

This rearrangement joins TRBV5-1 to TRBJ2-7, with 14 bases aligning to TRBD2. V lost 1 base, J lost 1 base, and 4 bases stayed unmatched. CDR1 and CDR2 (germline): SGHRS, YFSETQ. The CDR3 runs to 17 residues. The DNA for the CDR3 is TGCGCCAGCAGCTTGTCGGGGACTAGCGGGAGATCCTACGAGCAGTACTTC. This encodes CASSLSGTSGRSYEQYF. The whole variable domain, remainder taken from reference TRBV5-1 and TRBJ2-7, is KAGVTQTPRYLIKTRGQQVTLSCSPISGHRSVSWYQQTPGQGLQFLFEYFSETQRNKGNFPGRFSGRQFSNSRSEMNVSTLELGDSALYLCASSLSGTSGRSYEQYFGPGTRLTVT.

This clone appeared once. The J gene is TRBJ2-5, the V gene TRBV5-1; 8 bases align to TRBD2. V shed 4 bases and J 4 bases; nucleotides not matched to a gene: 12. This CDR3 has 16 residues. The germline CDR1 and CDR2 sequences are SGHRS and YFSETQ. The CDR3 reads CASSGGLEWLGETQYF. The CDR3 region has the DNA TGCGCCAGCAGCGGGGGACTAGAGTGGTTAGGAGAGACCCAGTACTTC.

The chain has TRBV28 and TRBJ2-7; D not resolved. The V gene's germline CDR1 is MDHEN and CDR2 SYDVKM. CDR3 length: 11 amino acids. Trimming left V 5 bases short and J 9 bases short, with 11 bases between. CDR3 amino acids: CASSMGGRQYF. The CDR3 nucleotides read TGTGCCAGCAGTATGGGCGGTCGGCAGTACTTC.

This CDR3 is CASSSWGQTYQPQHF. CDR3 DNA: TGTGCCAGCAGCTCATGGGGACAGACGTATCAGCCCCAGCATTTT. J is TRBJ1-5 and V is TRBV5-4, with 7 bases identical to TRBD1. In germline, CDR1 is SGHNT, CDR2 YYREEE (reference sequence). The CDR3 has 15 residues. Unmatched junction bases numbered 8, after V lost 3 bases and J lost 5 bases.

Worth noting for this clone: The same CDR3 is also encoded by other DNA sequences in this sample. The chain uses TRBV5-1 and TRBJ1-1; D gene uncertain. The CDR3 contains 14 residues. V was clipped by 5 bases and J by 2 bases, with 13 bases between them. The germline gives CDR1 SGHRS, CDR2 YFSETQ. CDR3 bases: TGCGCCAGCAGTCAAGACGGACTAAACACTGAAGCTTTCTTT. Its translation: CASSQDGLNTEAFF.

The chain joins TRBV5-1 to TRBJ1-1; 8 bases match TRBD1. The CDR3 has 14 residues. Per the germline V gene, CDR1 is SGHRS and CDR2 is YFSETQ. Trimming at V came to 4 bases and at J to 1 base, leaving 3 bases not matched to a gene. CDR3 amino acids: CASSKGTGNTEAFF. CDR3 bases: TGCGCCAGCAGCAAGGGGACAGGGAACACTGAAGCTTTCTTT. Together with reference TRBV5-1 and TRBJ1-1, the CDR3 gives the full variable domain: KAGVTQTPRYLIKTRGQQVTLSCSPISGHRSVSWYQQTPGQGLQFLFEYFSETQRNKGNFPGRFSGRQFSNSRSEMNVSTLELGDSALYLCASSKGTGNTEAFFGQGTRLTVV.

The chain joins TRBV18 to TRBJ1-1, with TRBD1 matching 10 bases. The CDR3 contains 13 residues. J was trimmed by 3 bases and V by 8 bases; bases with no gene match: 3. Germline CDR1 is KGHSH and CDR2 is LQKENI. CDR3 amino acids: CASRQGAYTEAFF. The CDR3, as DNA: TGTGCCAGCAGACAGGGGGCCTACACTGAAGCTTTCTTT.